What follows is one T cell receptor beta chain and its context. This sample is drawn from a study of T-cell memory formation after mild COVID-19. Constant-segment primers and 5'RACE yielded cDNA libraries for TCR alpha and TCR beta, each carrying sample barcodes and UMIs. MiXCR, applied by TCRdb to the 5' RACE reads, yields one record per CDR3 protein. The profile shows some 13,000 distinct CDR3 sequences, approximately 12% of them singletons. The CDR3 extends over 11 amino acids. Germline CDR1 is SGHVS and CDR2 is FNYEAQ. Trimming left V 5 bases short and J 6 bases short, with 8 bases between. This chain joins TRBV7-6 and TRBJ2-7; a possible D gene is TRBD2 (6 bases). The sequence came from an adult woman who had mild COVID-19 (a few samples of this study predate the infection). Cell type and time point are not known. The specimen sequenced was PBMCs or a T cell subset sorted from them (not recorded which). The CDR3 sequence: CASSPGLEQYF. In DNA, the CDR3 is TGTGCCAGCAGCCCGGGACTCGAGCAGTACTTC.